The clone carrying this T cell receptor (beta chain) was picked up one time. TCRdb called the 5' RACE reads again in MiXCR, with one record for every CDR3 protein. The sample shows over 150,000 distinct CDR3 sequences, over 20% of them seen only once. This sample was included in a study of T-cell memory formation after mild COVID-19. Germline lookup yields CDR1 SGHAT and CDR2 FQNNGV. The CDR3 totals 12 residues. Trimming took 5 bases from V and 12 from J, leaving 14 bases between them. The V and J genes are TRBV11-2 and TRBJ2-1, with D perhaps TRBD2 (6 bases). The sequenced sample was PBMCs or a T cell subset sorted from them (not recorded which). The clonotype comes from an adult woman who had mild COVID-19 (a few samples of this study predate the infection). Cell type and time point are not known. The CDR3 loop is CASSGRRDSQFF. CDR3 nucleotide sequence: TGTGCCAGCAGCGGACGCCGGGACTCGCAGTTCTTC.